The entry below describes one TCR beta chain. Per the germline V gene, CDR1 is LNHDA and CDR2 is SQIVND (reference sequence). This CDR3 spans 16 amino acids. The V end was cut by 5 bases, the J end by 3 bases, with 17 bases between. The sample is drawn from a study of blood T cell repertoires in COVID-19. The wider study: Donors in the United States, Italy and Spain gave samples during acute or convalescent COVID-19. T cells, B-cell-depleted T cells, or PBMCs supplied cDNA or gDNA.

Per the study methods: Amplifying reference gene primers gave estimates of nucleated cell counts. Assay: immunoSEQ multiplex PCR; the TCRdb copy retains only in-frame clones and omits some. The V and J calls and clone size were taken over from that table, and D and trimming were inferred from the DNA. The data show over 85,000 clones, with approximately 92% seen just once and around 4% held by the top ten. This clonotype was obtained from a man aged 18 to 30 with acute or convalescent COVID-19. The genes are TRBV19 and TRBJ1-5; D unresolved. Input material: peripheral blood. DNA of the CDR3: TGTGCCAGTAGTCATCCCTTAGGAGCGGCCAATCAGCCCCAGCATTTT. Amino acids: CASSHPLGAANQPQHF.